The T cell receptor beta chain under discussion was sequenced for a study of T cells in localized non-small cell lung cancer. Study findings and constraints: Tumor showed lower T cell clonality than uninvolved adjacent lung, where it was highest. An association was observed between higher blood T cell density and longer overall survival. Researchers found a median approximately 50 of the top 100 tumor clones in adjacent lung. Because researchers sequenced only one region of the tumor, heterogeneity is still possible.

For this clone: Its antigen is unidentified.

TCRdb keeps only in-frame clones here, not all; method: immunoSEQ multiplex PCR. The sample lists 8,500 or so clones, 80% to 90% occurring once. V shed 4 bases, J shed 2 bases, and the junction held 0 bases outside the gene matches. The CDR3 spans 14 residues. Germline values: CDR1 LNHDA, CDR2 SQIVND (reference sequence). Material: peripheral blood, obtained before any cancer treatment. The chain joins TRBV19 to TRBJ1-5; 9 bases fit TRBD1. The sequence came from a male donor aged 60 or over with stage III lung adenocarcinoma. CDR3 DNA: TGTGCCAGTAGTAGGACAGGGGGCAATCAGCCCCAGCATTTT. It codes for CASSRTGGNQPQHF.